These 10 T cell receptor beta chains share one sample of origin, sequenced in a study of T cell repertoires in cytomegalovirus infection. Using its own MiXCR run on the reads, TCRdb lists one record per CDR3 protein. This table holds a few hundred thousand distinct CDR3 sequences, about two fifths found once. Their antigen targets remain unknown. Sequenced material: cultured PBMCs, taken from culture after CMV antigen stimulation. Receptors originate from a human donor in good health (CMV status not recorded). Some clones in this sample may be carry-over from other donors' samples.

The rearrangement links TRBV7-2 to TRBJ1-2; 7 bases align to TRBD1. Germline CDR1 is SGHTA and CDR2 is FQGNSA. V trimming: 5 bases; J trimming: 8 bases; junction bases outside the gene matches: 17. The CDR3 totals 16 residues. CDR3: CASSPGGSGAAWGYTF. In nucleotides, the CDR3 is TGTGCCAGCAGCCCAGGGGGGTCAGGGGCCGCCTGGGGCTACACCTTC.

This clonotype was seen a few times. The CDR3 nucleotides read TGTGCCAGCAGTTTAGTTCCGGGAAGAGAGCAGTACTTC. Its protein product is CASSLVPGREQYF. V and J are TRBV12-3 or TRBV12-4 and TRBJ2-7; TRBD2 is a possible D gene (5 bases). CDR3 size: 13 residues. Trimming took 1 base from V and 7 from J, leaving 11 bases between them.

The CDR3 here is CASSLGGADSYEQYF. In DNA, the CDR3 is TGTGCCAGCAGCTTAGGTGGAGCGGATTCCTACGAGCAGTACTTC. The V call is TRBV7-6, the J call TRBJ2-7; D is possibly TRBD2 (5 bases). CDR3 length: 15 residues. Between the trimmed V and J ends, which lost 1 base and 1 base, there was a span of 11 bases. Germline CDR1 is SGHVS and CDR2 is FNYEAQ.

This clonotype appeared a few times. The rearrangement links TRBV11-1 to TRBJ1-4, with D tentatively TRBD1 (6 bases). V was trimmed by 5 bases and J by 5 bases, leaving 18 bases between them. Germline V gene sequence: CDR1 SGHAT, CDR2 FQDESV (reference sequence). CDR3 length: 16 amino acids. CDR3 loop: CASSERMRTVNEKLFF. DNA for the CDR3: TGTGCCAGCAGCGAGAGGATGCGGACAGTGAATGAAAAACTGTTTTTT.

The rearrangement uses TRBV5-5 and TRBJ1-3; D is ambiguous. Germline CDR1 is SGHKS and CDR2 is YYEKEE (reference sequence). Trimming stripped 0 bases from V and 5 bases from J, with 12 bases between. The CDR3 has 15 residues. CDR3 sequence: CASSLGGLARNTIYF. CDR3 nucleotides: TGTGCCAGCAGCTTGGGCGGCCTAGCGAGAAACACCATATATTTT.

V usage is TRBV11-2 and J usage is TRBJ2-5, with a possible D match to TRBD1 (5 bases). This CDR3 has 14 amino acids. Between the trimmed V and J ends, which lost 3 bases and 2 bases, there was a span of 10 bases. Germline V gives CDR1 SGHAT, CDR2 FQNNGV. CDR3 in amino acids: CASSLGRDQETQYF. CDR3 coding DNA: TGTGCCAGCAGCTTGGGCAGGGATCAAGAGACCCAGTACTTC.

The V gene is TRBV7-2, the J gene TRBJ1-1, with D uncertain. V lost 4 bases and J lost 5, with 14 bases in between. The germline gives CDR1 SGHTA, CDR2 FQGNSA. The CDR3 runs to 14 residues. The CDR3, as DNA: TGTGCCAGCAGCTACGTCGAGGGTAGGACTGAAGCTTTCTTT. Its translation is CASSYVEGRTEAFF.

This clonotype was detected only a few times. V is TRBV19 and J is TRBJ2-2; tentatively, D is TRBD2 (5 bases). CDR3 size: 11 residues. CDR1 is LNHDA, CDR2 SQIVND, per germline (reference sequence). The ends were cut back, 10 bases at V and 8 bases at J, with 11 bases in the middle. For the CDR3, the DNA is TGTGCCACGGGGTTTGCAGGGGAGCTGTTTTTT. As protein: CATGFAGELFF.

J is TRBJ2-3 and V is TRBV6-2 or TRBV6-3; tentative D call: TRBD1 (6 bases). V lost 6 bases to trimming and J lost 2 bases, with 12 bases between them. This CDR3 spans 14 amino acids. CDR1 MNHEY and CDR2 SVGEGT come from the germline V gene. The CDR3 loop is CASRYRDLTDTQYF. CDR3 coding DNA: TGTGCCAGCAGGTACAGGGACCTCACAGATACGCAGTATTTT.

The rearrangement joins TRBV7-2 to TRBJ2-4, with D possibly being TRBD2 (5 bases). The CDR3 length is 16 residues. V lost 5 bases and J 3 bases, leaving 17 bases between the germline ends. Germline assignment: CDR1 SGHTA and CDR2 FQGNSA. The CDR3 protein is CASSPRGRASKNIQYF. CDR3 coding DNA: TGTGCCAGCAGCCCCCGGGGTCGAGCCAGCAAAAACATTCAGTACTTC.